What follows are 2 T cell receptor beta chains derived from one specimen sequenced in a study of spatial heterogeneity in lung cancer. The time point: sample taken at primary tumor resection. TCRdb reprocessed the 5' RACE reads with MiXCR, giving one entry per CDR3 protein. The sample has over a thousand distinct CDR3 sequences; about a sixth are singletons. For these receptors, no antigen is known. Findings of the study overall: Higher tumor mutation counts went along with higher counts of expanded intratumoral alpha and beta TCRs.

This material consisted of lung tumor tissue, taken at surgery. Receptors originate from a female donor with early-stage non-small cell lung cancer.

In its sample, this clonotype ranks as large. The library was built for alpha chains, so this beta chain is an off-target read and its size means little. CDR3 residues: CASAAWTGLAGELFF. For the CDR3, the DNA is TGTGCCAGCGCAGCCTGGACAGGGTTGGCCGGGGAGCTGTTTTTT. The gene calls are TRBV7-6 and TRBJ2-2, with TRBD1 matching over 8 bases. CDR1 is SGHVS and CDR2 is FNYEAQ in the germline V gene. The V and J ends lost 8 bases and 6 bases, in that order; junction bases with no gene match: 11. This CDR3 has 15 residues. The variable domain in full, with the rest retrieved from reference TRBV7-6 and TRBJ2-2, is GAGVSQSPRYKVTKRGQDVALRCDPISGHVSLYWYRQALGQGPEFLTYFNYEAQQDKSGLPNDRFSAERPEGSISTLTIQRTEQRDSAMYRCASAAWTGLAGELFFGEGSRLTVL.

In its sample, this clonotype is large. Since the library was made to target alpha chains, this beta chain is a stray read and its abundance is not meaningful. The chain links TRBV5-5 to TRBJ2-1; 7 bases are shared with TRBD1. Germline lookup yields CDR1 SGHKS and CDR2 YYEKEE (reference sequence). V dropped 3 bases and J dropped 6; count of bases not matched to a gene: 6. The CDR3 runs 14 residues. The CDR3 protein is CASSSGTASNEQFF. CDR3 bases: TGTGCCAGCAGCTCCGGGACAGCTTCCAATGAGCAGTTCTTC.